The clone carrying this T cell receptor (beta chain) was seen ten or more times. Its antigen is still unknown. This sample was included in a study of T cells after yellow fever vaccination. The overall study: Fractions with few cells were prepared using SMART-Seq v4 Ultra Low Input.

It was through 5'RACE template switching that TCR cDNA was made, with a universal primer site and UMIs added. One entry per CDR3 protein, called by TCRdb with MiXCR from the 5' RACE reads. This sample has more than 55,000 distinct CDR3 sequences, with approximately 8% found just once. Trimming left V 2 bases short and J 0 bases short, with 10 bases between. Looked up from germline, CDR1 is MNHEY and CDR2 is SVGAGI. The CDR3 runs 15 residues. Findings and caveats of the study: A large majority of primary-vaccination clones showed up again after the booster (96% CD4, approximately 90% CD8).

The receptor was derived from a man aged 25-40 years who received the YFV17D yellow fever vaccine. The sequencing used CD8+ T cells sorted from PBMCs, collected 15 days after the yellow fever booster vaccination. The chain recombines TRBV6-5 with TRBJ1-2; tentatively, D is TRBD1 (5 bases). CDR3 sequence: CASSYGRGSNYGYTF. For the CDR3, the DNA is TGTGCCAGCAGTTACGGGAGGGGTTCTAACTATGGCTACACCTTC.